Shown below are 20 T cell receptor beta chains from a single sample sequenced in a study of T cell clonality in common variable immunodeficiency. Study results and caveats: Reportedly, TCR beta sequences from common variable immunodeficiency showed fewer deletions and N-nucleotide insertions.

Their target antigens are unknown. Clones were read by immunoSEQ multiplex PCR, and TCRdb kept only the in-frame ones, dropping some. This sample has about 20,000 clones and no singletons, with 2% to 3% in the ten largest. Sequenced sample: peripheral blood mononuclear cells. These receptor sequences come from a human donor with common variable immunodeficiency.

In its sample, this clone is medium-sized. The CDR3 goes on 3 residues after the read ends, and that part is filled in from the germline J gene. V is TRBV14 and J is TRBJ1-1; a possible D gene is TRBD1 (6 bases). The CDR3 extends over 15 amino acids. V was pared by 4 bases and J by 1 base, with 13 bases between. The germline gives CDR1 SGHDN, CDR2 FVKESK. The part of the CDR3 DNA that was read is TGTGCCAGCAGCCGGCAGGGGTCGTCGAACACTGAA. Translation gives CASSRQGSSNTE. The whole CDR3 protein reads CASSRQGSSNTEAFF.

Notes on this clone: The read ends 3 residues before the CDR3 terminus; that terminus is restored from the germline J gene. The chain has TRBV19 and TRBJ2-5; perhaps TRBD2 as D (5 bases). Trimming pared 5 bases from V and 5 bases from J, leaving 12 bases between. Germline values: CDR1 LNHDA, CDR2 SQIVND (reference sequence). The CDR3 runs to 13 residues. The part of the CDR3 DNA that was read is TGTGCCAGTAGTGCGAGGACTGGGGAGACC. It encodes CASSARTGET. The entire CDR3 protein is CASSARTGETQYF.

Concerning this clone: The germline gene is not matched at one end of the junction; a read error may be the cause. Read data end 3 residues before the CDR3 end; the end is taken from the germline J gene. The chain couples TRBV7-2 to TRBJ1-6; D gene ambiguous. The CDR3 has 14 amino acids. Germline CDR1 and CDR2: SGHTA and FQGNSA. The sequenced part of the CDR3 DNA is TGTGCCAGCAGCGCCGATTGGGCTAATTCGCCC. It codes for CASSADWANSP. The full CDR3 reads CASSADWANSPLHF.

This clone has a handful of counts. CDR3: CASSESGGSYNEQFF. Partial CDR3 DNA: TGCGCCAGCAGTGAAAGCGGGGGGTCCTACAATGAG. The chain links TRBV10-1 to TRBJ2-1; 9 bases match TRBD2. The sequenced fragment ends 3 residues before the CDR3 boundary, so the rest is inferred from the germline J gene. The CDR3 is 15 amino acids. Germline V lookup: CDR1 WNHNN, CDR2 SYGVQD (reference sequence). J gave up 1 base and V 3 bases, and 1 base lay outside the gene matches.

This clone was detected a few times. The missing CDR3 end, 3 residues past where the read stops, is filled in from the germline J gene. The chain recombines TRBV6-2 or TRBV6-3 with TRBJ2-2, with D perhaps TRBD1 (6 bases). This CDR3 comprises 15 residues. V lost 5 bases and J lost 4, with 14 bases in between. Germline V gene lookup returns CDR1 MNHEY and CDR2 SVGEGT. The CDR3 here is CASSIAGTTTGELFF. CDR3 DNA (partial): TGTGCCAGCAGTATCGCCGGGACAACCACCGGGGAG.

A word on this clone: The CDR3 end falls 3 residues outside the read, so it is completed with the germline J gene. The chain joins TRBV2 to TRBJ1-6; no firm D call. Trimming removed 10 bases at V and 10 bases at J, with 11 bases between. This CDR3 comprises 11 residues. Germline V CDR1 and CDR2: SNHLY, FYNNEI. The CDR3 DNA, read in part, is TGTGCCACTAGCAATGAATCACCC. This sequence encodes CATSNESP. The whole CDR3 is CATSNESPLHF.

In its sample, this clone was seen a few times. The read ends 3 residues before the CDR3 terminus; that terminus is restored from the germline J gene. The chain links TRBV7-9 to TRBJ2-1, with 7 bases lining up with TRBD2. After removal of 6 bases from V and 0 bases from J, the junction contained 5 bases not matched to a gene. Per germline, CDR1 SEHNR and CDR2 FQNEAQ (reference sequence). CDR3 size: 15 residues. The sequenced part of the CDR3 DNA is TGTGCCAGCAGGTGGGGGGGAAGCTCCTACAATGAG. This codes for CASRWGGSSYNE. The full CDR3 is CASRWGGSSYNEQFF.

To note about this clone: Germline is not matched at one junction end, which may reflect a read error. Read data end 3 residues before the CDR3 end; the end is taken from the germline J gene. The chain recombines TRBV7-9 with TRBJ2-7; TRBD1 aligns across 7 bases. CDR1 SEHNR and CDR2 FQNEAQ come from the germline V gene (reference sequence). The CDR3 covers 14 residues. Partial CDR3 DNA: TGTTCCAGCAGCATACGGGACAGCGCCTACGAG. This codes for CSSSIRDSAYE. The whole CDR3 region reads CSSSIRDSAYEQYF.

In this sample, this clone turned up a few times. The read comes to an end 3 residues before the CDR3 does, leaving the germline J gene to fill in the end. The V gene is TRBV18, the J gene TRBJ1-4, with D uncertain. V lost 6 bases to trimming and J lost 0 bases, with 11 bases between them. Germline V gene data show CDR1 as KGHSH and CDR2 as LQKENI. CDR3 length equals 15 residues. CDR3 DNA, as far as it was read: TGTGCCAGCTCCCGCGGCAGCTCAACTAATGAAAAA. Encoded protein: CASSRGSSTNEK. The CDR3 as a whole reads CASSRGSSTNEKLFF.

With regard to this clone: The read ends 3 residues before the CDR3 terminus; that terminus is restored from the germline J gene. This rearrangement joins TRBV6-2 or TRBV6-3 to TRBJ2-2, with 8 bases fitting TRBD2. The CDR3 is made up of 14 amino acids. The V and J ends lost 7 bases and 4 bases, in that order; junction bases with no gene match: 5. Looked up from germline, CDR1 is MNHEY and CDR2 is SVGEGT. CDR3 amino acids: CASTPGGVTGELFF. CDR3 DNA, as far as it was read: TGTGCCAGCACTCCGGGAGGGGTCACCGGGGAG.

About this clone itself: The read ends 3 residues early relative to the CDR3; the germline J gene fills the gap. J is TRBJ2-1 and V is TRBV7-9, with 10 bases identical to TRBD1. The CDR3 totals 15 residues. From germline, CDR1 is SEHNR and CDR2 FQNEAQ (reference sequence). The V and J ends lost 6 bases and 9 bases, in that order; junction bases with no gene match: 11. The CDR3 spells CASSSDWTGGAEQFF. The CDR3 bases that were read are TGTGCCAGCAGTTCCGATTGGACAGGGGGGGCTGAG.

On this clone itself: The read ends 3 residues shy of where the CDR3 ends; the end is completed using the germline J gene. The chain employs TRBV7-6 and TRBJ2-5, with 10 nucleotides matching TRBD1. Germline CDR1 is SGHVS and CDR2 is FNYEAQ. The CDR3 length is 18 residues. V lost 2 bases to trimming and J lost 5 bases; unmatched junction nucleotides: 14. CDR3 residues: CASSLRGPGQGPQETQYF. The covered CDR3 bases are TGTGCCAGCAGCTTAAGGGGCCCGGGACAGGGGCCCCAGGAGACC.

Details on this clone: The DNA ends 3 residues before the CDR3 does, and the rest of the CDR3 is filled in from the germline J gene. The chain joins TRBV2 to TRBJ2-7, with D possibly TRBD1 on 5 matching bases. Germline V gene lookup returns CDR1 SNHLY and CDR2 FYNNEI. The CDR3 sequence is 15 residues long. Trimming cost V 0 bases and J 2 bases, with 11 bases left between them. The covered CDR3 bases are TGTGCCAGCAGTGAAGCGCTTGGGGCCCCCTACGAG. It is translated as CASSEALGAPYE. The full CDR3 is CASSEALGAPYEQYF.

On this clone itself: The read halts 3 residues ahead of the CDR3 end, with the missing end drawn from the germline J gene. The chain combines TRBV18 with TRBJ2-3; TRBD2 might be the D (5 bases). The CDR3 sequence is 18 residues long. The germline V gene has CDR1 KGHSH and CDR2 LQKENI. Trimming took off 3 bases at V and 0 bases at J, with 19 bases between the two ends. CDR3 loop: CASSPRGSGAQSTDTQYF. The sequenced part of the CDR3 DNA is TGTGCCAGCTCACCCCGAGGGAGCGGAGCCCAAAGCACAGATACG.

For this clone: The missing CDR3 end, 3 residues past where the read stops, is filled in from the germline J gene. The chain carries TRBV18 and TRBJ2-2, with D unresolved. V dropped 0 bases and J dropped 5 bases, with 13 bases sitting between them. Germline assignment: CDR1 KGHSH and CDR2 LQKENI. CDR3 size: 16 residues. The CDR3 protein is CASSPPRPTPTGELFF. Partial CDR3 DNA: TGTGCCAGCTCACCACCCAGGCCTACCCCAACCGGGGAG.

There are a few counts of this clone. The read terminates 3 residues before the CDR3 end, so the remaining end is supplied by the germline J gene. The V gene is TRBV7-9, the J gene TRBJ1-3; D remains unclear. Deletions cut 1 base from V and 1 base from J, with 5 bases between. The germline V gene encodes CDR1 SEHNR and CDR2 FQNEAQ (reference sequence). The CDR3 contains 14 residues. The CDR3 region is CASSLEGSGNTIYF. Partial CDR3 DNA: TGTGCCAGCAGCTTAGAAGGGTCTGGAAACACC.

This clone came up many times. From the germline J gene comes the end of the CDR3, since the read stops 3 residues before it. The chain is built from TRBV20-1 and TRBJ2-4, with D possibly being TRBD1 or TRBD2 (5 bases each). Per germline, CDR1 DFQATT and CDR2 SNEGSKA (reference sequence). The length of the CDR3 is 13 residues. Trimming cost V 6 bases and J 8 bases, with 17 bases left between them. The CDR3 reads CSAPRRGEDIQYF. The sequenced part of the CDR3 DNA is TGCAGTGCCCCTCGGAGAGGGGAAGACATT.

Only a few counts were recorded for this clone. The read stops 3 residues short of the end of the CDR3; the missing end is completed from the germline J gene. This chain links TRBV7-2 with TRBJ1-1; D may be TRBD1 (5 bases). V gave up 6 bases and J gave up 1 base, with 12 bases separating them. This CDR3 has 14 residues. The germline gives CDR1 SGHTA, CDR2 FQGNSA. The CDR3 here is CASSPTGGNTEAFF. Partial CDR3 DNA: TGTGCCAGCAGTCCTACCGGGGGGAACACTGAA.

Details on this clone: The read gets to within 3 residues of the CDR3 end, and the germline J gene fills in the rest. This chain connects TRBV19 to TRBJ1-5; TRBD1 might be the D (5 bases). This CDR3 spans 17 amino acids. Germline V gene sequence: CDR1 LNHDA, CDR2 SQIVND (reference sequence). V gave up 3 bases and J gave up 0 bases, with 15 bases separating them. CDR3 DNA (partial): TGTGCCAGTAGTATCGAGCTGGCGGGGGGTAGCAATCAGCCC. This gives the protein CASSIELAGGSNQP. The whole CDR3 protein reads CASSIELAGGSNQPQHF.

A few counts support this clone. The DNA read from the CDR3 is TGTGCCAGTAGTATCGGCGGGAGGCTGAGCACAGATACG. Amino acid sequence: CASSIGGRLSTDT. The whole CDR3 is CASSIGGRLSTDTQYF. V is TRBV19 and J is TRBJ2-3; 8 positions match TRBD2. The read gets to within 3 residues of the CDR3 end, and the germline J gene fills in the rest. The CDR3 covers 16 residues. V shed 3 bases and J 0 bases; nucleotides not matched to a gene: 5. Germline V lookup: CDR1 LNHDA, CDR2 SQIVND (reference sequence).